The 6 T cell receptor beta chains reported below all come from one sample, sequenced in a study of T cells expressing NK-cell markers. TCRdb reprocessed the 5' RACE reads and stores each CDR3 protein as one record, lacking DNA. Found here are approximately 420,000 distinct CDR3 sequences; the top ten clones hold about 10%. Sequenced input: blood T cells: a sorted CD56 or NKG2C T cell subset, CD4+ or CD8+ T cells, or bulk PBMC T cells (not recorded which). The receptors were sampled from a woman in her forties or fifties in good health.

The CDR3 loop reads CASSYETGSNTEAFF. The chain is built from TRBV6-5 and TRBJ1-1; lacking DNA, the TRBD1 call made by TCRdb goes unchecked. Germline V CDR1 and CDR2: MNHEY, SVGAGI. This CDR3 comprises 15 residues.

V is TRBV7-2 and J is TRBJ2-5. The CDR3 extends over 16 amino acids. The V gene's germline CDR1 is SGHTA and CDR2 FQGNSA. The CDR3 protein is CASSSQNRLVQETQYF.

The chain links TRBV20-1 to TRBJ1-1. Germline CDR1 reads DFQATT; CDR2 reads SNEGSKA (reference sequence). The CDR3 loop spans 13 amino acids. The chain's CDR3 is CSAVAPANTEAFF.

The CDR3 reads CSAWTSGLYSTDTQYF. V and J are TRBV29-1 and TRBJ2-3; TCRdb's D gene call, TRBD2, goes unchecked for lack of DNA. CDR1 and CDR2 (germline): SQVTM, ANQGSEA. This CDR3 comprises 16 residues.

The chain carries TRBV9 and TRBJ2-3; the TCRdb call, TRBD2, lacks DNA for checking. This CDR3 region has 14 residues. Per germline, CDR1 SGDLS and CDR2 YYNGEE. The CDR3 loop is CASSKGTSADTQYF.

The CDR3 sequence: CASIEPYTDTQYF. This chain connects TRBV28 to TRBJ2-3. Per germline, CDR1 MDHEN and CDR2 SYDVKM. The CDR3 runs to 13 residues.